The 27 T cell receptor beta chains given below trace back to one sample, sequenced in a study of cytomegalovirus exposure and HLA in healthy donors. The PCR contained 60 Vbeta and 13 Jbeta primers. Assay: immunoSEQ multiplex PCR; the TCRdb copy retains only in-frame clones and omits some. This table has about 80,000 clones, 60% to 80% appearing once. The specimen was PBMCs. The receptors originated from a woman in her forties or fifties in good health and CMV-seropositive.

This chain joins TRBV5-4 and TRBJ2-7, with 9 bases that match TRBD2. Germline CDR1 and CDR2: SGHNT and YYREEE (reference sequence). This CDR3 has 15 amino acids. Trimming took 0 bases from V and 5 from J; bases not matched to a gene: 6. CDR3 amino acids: CASSLAGGLAHEQYF. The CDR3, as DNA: TGTGCCAGCAGCTTGGCGGGGGGACTAGCCCACGAGCAGTACTTC. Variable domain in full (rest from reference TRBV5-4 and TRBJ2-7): ETGVTQSPTHLIKTRGQQVTLRCSSQSGHNTVSWYQQALGQGPQFIFQYYREEENGRGNFPPRFSGLQFPNYSSELNVNALELDDSALYLCASSLAGGLAHEQYFGPGTRLTVT.

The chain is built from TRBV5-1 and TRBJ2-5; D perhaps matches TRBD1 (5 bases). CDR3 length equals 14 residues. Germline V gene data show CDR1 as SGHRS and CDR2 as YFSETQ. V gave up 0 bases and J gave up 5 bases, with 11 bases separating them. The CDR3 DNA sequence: TGCGCCAGCAGCTTGGTAGCAGGGCTGGAGACCCAGTACTTC. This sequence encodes CASSLVAGLETQYF.

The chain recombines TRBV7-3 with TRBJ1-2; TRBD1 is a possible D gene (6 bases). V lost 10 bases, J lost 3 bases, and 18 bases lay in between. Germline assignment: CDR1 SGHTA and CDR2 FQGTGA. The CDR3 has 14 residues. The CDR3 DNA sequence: TGTGCCATCCGGAAACAGGGAACCGACTATGGCTACACCTTC. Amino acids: CAIRKQGTDYGYTF.

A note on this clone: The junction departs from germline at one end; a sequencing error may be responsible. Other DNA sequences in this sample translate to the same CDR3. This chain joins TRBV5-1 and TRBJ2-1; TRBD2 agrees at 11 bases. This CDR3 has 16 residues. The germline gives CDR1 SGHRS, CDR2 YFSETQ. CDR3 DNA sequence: TGCGCCAGCAGCTTCACTAGCGGGGGACTGTACAACGAGCAGTTCTTC. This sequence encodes CASSFTSGGLYNEQFF.

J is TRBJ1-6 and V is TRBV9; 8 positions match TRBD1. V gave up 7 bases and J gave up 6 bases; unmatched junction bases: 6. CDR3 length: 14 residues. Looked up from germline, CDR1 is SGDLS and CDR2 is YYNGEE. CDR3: CASGAGGSNSPLHF. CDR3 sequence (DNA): TGTGCCAGCGGCGCAGGGGGCAGTAATTCACCCCTCCACTTT.

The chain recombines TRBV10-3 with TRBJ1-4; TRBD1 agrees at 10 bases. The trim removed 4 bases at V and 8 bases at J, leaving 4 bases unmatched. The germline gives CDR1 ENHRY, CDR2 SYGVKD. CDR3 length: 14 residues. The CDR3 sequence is CAISATGGREKLFF. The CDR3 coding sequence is TGTGCCATCAGTGCGACAGGGGGCCGGGAAAAACTGTTTTTT.

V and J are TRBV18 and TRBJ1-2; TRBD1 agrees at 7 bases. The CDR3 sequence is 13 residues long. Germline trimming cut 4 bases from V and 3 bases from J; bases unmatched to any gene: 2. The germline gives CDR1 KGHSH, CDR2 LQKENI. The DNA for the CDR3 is TGTGCCAGCTCACTCGACAGGGACTATGGCTACACCTTC. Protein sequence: CASSLDRDYGYTF. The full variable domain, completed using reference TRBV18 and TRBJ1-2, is NAGVMQNPRHLVRRRGQEARLRCSPMKGHSHVYWYRQLPEEGLKFMVYLQKENIIDESGMPKERFSAEFPKEGPSILRIQQVVRGDSAAYFCASSLDRDYGYTFGSGTRLTVV.

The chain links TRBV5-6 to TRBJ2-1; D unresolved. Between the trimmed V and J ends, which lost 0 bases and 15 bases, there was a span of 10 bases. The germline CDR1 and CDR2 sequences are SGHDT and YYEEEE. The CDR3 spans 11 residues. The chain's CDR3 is CASSLDSLRFF. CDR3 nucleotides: TGTGCCAGCAGCTTGGACTCCCTGCGGTTCTTC.

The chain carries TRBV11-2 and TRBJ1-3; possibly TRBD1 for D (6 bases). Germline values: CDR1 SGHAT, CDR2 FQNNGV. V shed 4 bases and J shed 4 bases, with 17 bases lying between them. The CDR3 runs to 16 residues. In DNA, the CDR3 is TGTGCCAGCAGCTCCCTAACAGGGAAAAGGGGAAACACCATATATTTT. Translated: CASSSLTGKRGNTIYF.

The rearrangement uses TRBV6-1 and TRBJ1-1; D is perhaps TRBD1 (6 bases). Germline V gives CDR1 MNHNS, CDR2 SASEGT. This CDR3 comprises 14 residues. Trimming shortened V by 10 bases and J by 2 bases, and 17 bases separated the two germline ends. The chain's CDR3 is CAITPGRGNTEAFF. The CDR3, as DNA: TGTGCCATCACCCCGGGCAGGGGAAACACTGAAGCTTTCTTT.

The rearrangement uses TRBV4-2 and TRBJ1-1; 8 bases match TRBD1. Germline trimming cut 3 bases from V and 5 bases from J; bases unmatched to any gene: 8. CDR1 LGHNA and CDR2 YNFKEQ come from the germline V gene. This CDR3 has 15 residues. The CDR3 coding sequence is TGTGCCAGCAGCCAGCCAGGACAGGGTGAAACTGAAGCTTTCTTT. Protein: CASSQPGQGETEAFF.

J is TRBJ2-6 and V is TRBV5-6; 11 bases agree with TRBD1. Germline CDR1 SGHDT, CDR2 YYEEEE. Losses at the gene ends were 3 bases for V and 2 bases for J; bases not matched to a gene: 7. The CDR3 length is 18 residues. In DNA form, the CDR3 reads TGTGCCAGCAGCTGGGGACAGGGGGTGGTAGCTGGGGCCAACGTCCTGACTTTC. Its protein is CASSWGQGVVAGANVLTF.

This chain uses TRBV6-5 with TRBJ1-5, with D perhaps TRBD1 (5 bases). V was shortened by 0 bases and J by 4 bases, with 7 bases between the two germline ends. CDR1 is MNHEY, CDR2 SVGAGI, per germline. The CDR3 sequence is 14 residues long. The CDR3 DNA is TGTGCCAGCAGTTACTCGGGGCCAAATCAGCCCCAGCATTTT. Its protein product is CASSYSGPNQPQHF.

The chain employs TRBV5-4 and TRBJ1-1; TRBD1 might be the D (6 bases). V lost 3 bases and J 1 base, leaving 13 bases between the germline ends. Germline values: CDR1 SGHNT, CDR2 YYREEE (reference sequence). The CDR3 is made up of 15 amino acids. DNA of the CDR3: TGTGCCAGCAGCTCATCGGACAGAGAGAACACTGAAGCTTTCTTT. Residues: CASSSSDRENTEAFF.

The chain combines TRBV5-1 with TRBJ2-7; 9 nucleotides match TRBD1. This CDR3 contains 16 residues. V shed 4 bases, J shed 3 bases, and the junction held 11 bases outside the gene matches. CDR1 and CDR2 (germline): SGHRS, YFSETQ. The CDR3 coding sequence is TGCGCCAGCAGCCCGGCGGGACAGGGAACTATCTACGAGCAGTACTTC. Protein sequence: CASSPAGQGTIYEQYF.

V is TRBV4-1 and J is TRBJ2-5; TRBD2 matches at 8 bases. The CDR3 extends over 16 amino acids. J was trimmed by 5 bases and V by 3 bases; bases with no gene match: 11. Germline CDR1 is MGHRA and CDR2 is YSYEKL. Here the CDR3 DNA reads TGCGCCAGCAGCCACCCACCAGCGGGAGATGGGGAGACCCAGTACTTC. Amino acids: CASSHPPAGDGETQYF.

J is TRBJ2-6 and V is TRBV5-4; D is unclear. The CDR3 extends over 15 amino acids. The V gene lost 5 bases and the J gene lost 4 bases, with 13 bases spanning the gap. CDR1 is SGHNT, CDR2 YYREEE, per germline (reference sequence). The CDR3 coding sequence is TGTGCCAGCAGTTTGACCGCCGGGGGGGCCAACGTCCTGACTTTC. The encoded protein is CASSLTAGGANVLTF.

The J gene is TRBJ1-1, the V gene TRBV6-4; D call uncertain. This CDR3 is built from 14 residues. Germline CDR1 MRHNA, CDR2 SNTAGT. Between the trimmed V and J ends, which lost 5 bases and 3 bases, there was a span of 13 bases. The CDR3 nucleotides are TGTGCCAGCAGTTCGTCCCCTGGGCACACTGAAGCTTTCTTT. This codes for CASSSSPGHTEAFF.

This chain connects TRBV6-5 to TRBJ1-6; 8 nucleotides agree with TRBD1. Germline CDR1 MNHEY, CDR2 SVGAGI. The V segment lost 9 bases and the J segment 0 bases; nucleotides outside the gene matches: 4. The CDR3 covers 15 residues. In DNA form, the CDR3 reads TGTGCCAGTCACAGGGGGAGCTCCTATAATTCACCCCTCCACTTT. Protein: CASHRGSSYNSPLHF.

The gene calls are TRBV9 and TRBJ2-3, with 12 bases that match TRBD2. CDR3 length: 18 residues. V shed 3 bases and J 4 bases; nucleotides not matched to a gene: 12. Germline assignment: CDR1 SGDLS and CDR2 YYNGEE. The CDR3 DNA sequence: TGTGCCAGCAGCGCGACCGGGACTAGCGGGCCTCTCCCAGATACGCAGTATTTT. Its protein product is CASSATGTSGPLPDTQYF.

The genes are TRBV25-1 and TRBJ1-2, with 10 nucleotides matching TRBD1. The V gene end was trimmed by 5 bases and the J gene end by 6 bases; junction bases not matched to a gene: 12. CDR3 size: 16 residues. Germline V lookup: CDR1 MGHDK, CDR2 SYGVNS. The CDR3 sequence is CASSPITGQGMDGYTF. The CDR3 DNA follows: TGTGCCAGCAGTCCCATTACGGGACAGGGGATGGATGGCTACACCTTC.

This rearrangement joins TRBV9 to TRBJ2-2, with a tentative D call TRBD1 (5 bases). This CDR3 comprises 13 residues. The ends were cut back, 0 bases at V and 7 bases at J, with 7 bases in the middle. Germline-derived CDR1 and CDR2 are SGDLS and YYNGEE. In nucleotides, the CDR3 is TGTGCCAGCAGCGTAGCAGGGTACGGGGAGCTGTTTTTT. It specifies CASSVAGYGELFF.

Here the CDR3 reads CASSTRTGGSYEQYF. The CDR3 nucleotides read TGTGCCAGCAGTACAAGGACAGGGGGCTCCTACGAGCAGTACTTC. The chain combines TRBV6-5 with TRBJ2-7; TRBD1 aligns across 10 bases. The CDR3 runs to 15 residues. Germline loops: CDR1 MNHEY, CDR2 SVGAGI. The V gene end was trimmed by 5 bases and the J gene end by 0 bases; junction bases not matched to a gene: 4.

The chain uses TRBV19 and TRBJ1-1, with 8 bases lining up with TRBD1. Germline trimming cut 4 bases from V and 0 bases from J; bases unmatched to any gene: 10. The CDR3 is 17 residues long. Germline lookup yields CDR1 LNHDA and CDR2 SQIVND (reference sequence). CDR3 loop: CASSRGGTGPLNTEAFF. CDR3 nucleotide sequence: TGTGCCAGTAGTAGAGGGGGGACAGGTCCATTGAACACTGAAGCTTTCTTT.

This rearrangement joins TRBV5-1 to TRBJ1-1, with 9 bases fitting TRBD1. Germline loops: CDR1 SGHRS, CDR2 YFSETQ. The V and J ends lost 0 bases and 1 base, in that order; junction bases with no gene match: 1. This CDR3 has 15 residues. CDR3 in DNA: TGCGCCAGCAGCTTGGAGGGACAGGGGAACACTGAAGCTTTCTTT. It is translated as CASSLEGQGNTEAFF.

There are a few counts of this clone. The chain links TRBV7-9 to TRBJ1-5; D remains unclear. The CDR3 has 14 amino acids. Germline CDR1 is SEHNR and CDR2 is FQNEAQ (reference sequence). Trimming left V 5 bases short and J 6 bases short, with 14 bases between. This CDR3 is CASSIDREVQPQHF. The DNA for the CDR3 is TGTGCCAGCAGCATCGACCGTGAGGTTCAGCCCCAGCATTTT.

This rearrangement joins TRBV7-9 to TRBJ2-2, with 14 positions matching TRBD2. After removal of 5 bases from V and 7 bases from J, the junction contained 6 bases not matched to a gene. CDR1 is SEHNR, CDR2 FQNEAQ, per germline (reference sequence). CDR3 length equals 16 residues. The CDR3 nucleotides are TGTGCCAGCAGCCCGGCAGGGACTAGCGGGAGCGGGGAGCTGTTTTTT. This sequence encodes CASSPAGTSGSGELFF.